A single sample is the source of the 7 T cell receptor beta chains below, sequenced in a study of blood T cells in healthy people across ages. With a J-beta primer mix and a sample-barcoded 5' primer, a second PCR ran roughly 6 to 11 cycles. One entry per CDR3 protein, called by TCRdb with MiXCR from the 5' RACE reads. This table holds 1,800,000 or so distinct CDR3 sequences, about two fifths found once. The specimen sequenced was blood. All receptors derive from a human donor in good health.

This clonotype has just a few counts. The rearrangement links TRBV2 to TRBJ2-1, with D possibly being TRBD1 (5 bases). This CDR3 has 14 residues. Trimming took 6 bases from V and 0 from J, leaving 9 bases between them. Germline V CDR1 and CDR2: SNHLY, FYNNEI. The CDR3 spells CASRVTASYNEQFF. CDR3 bases: TGTGCCAGCAGGGTGACAGCCTCCTACAATGAGCAGTTCTTC.

There are a few counts of this clonotype. The CDR3 reads CASSPRTSGGAADTQYF. For the CDR3, the DNA is TGTGCCAGCTCACCCCGGACTAGCGGGGGGGCAGCAGATACGCAGTATTTT. This chain joins TRBV18 and TRBJ2-3; 15 bases line up with TRBD2. Germline values: CDR1 KGHSH, CDR2 LQKENI. CDR3 length: 17 amino acids. Trimming took 3 bases from V and 4 from J; bases not matched to a gene: 5. Based on the CDR3 plus reference TRBV18 and TRBJ2-3, the full variable domain is NAGVMQNPRHLVRRRGQEARLRCSPMKGHSHVYWYRQLPEEGLKFMVYLQKENIIDESGMPKERFSAEFPKEGPSILRIQQVVRGDSAAYFCASSPRTSGGAADTQYFGPGTRLTVL.

This clonotype was detected only once. V usage is TRBV4-1 and J usage is TRBJ1-6; D gene unclear. Trimming left V 3 bases short and J 10 bases short, with 13 bases between. Germline CDR1 MGHRA, CDR2 YSYEKL. The CDR3 length is 14 residues. The CDR3 DNA sequence: TGCGCCAGCAGCCATGTTGGGGAAACCTCACCCCTCCACTTT. It translates to CASSHVGETSPLHF.

The CDR3 DNA follows: TGCAGCGTCGCAGGGCTGGGGATTTACTATGGCTACACCTTC. Translating it yields CSVAGLGIYYGYTF. The chain has TRBV29-1 and TRBJ1-2; possibly TRBD1 for D (5 bases). The CDR3 runs 14 residues. V shed 6 bases and J shed 3 bases, with 17 bases lying between them. Germline values: CDR1 SQVTM, CDR2 ANQGSEA.

The chain links TRBV6-6 to TRBJ2-1; D may be TRBD2 (5 bases). The V gene's germline CDR1 is MNHNY and CDR2 SVGAGI (reference sequence). V shed 6 bases and J shed 5 bases, with 11 bases lying between them. This CDR3 has 13 residues. The CDR3 DNA reads TGTGCCAGCAGGCGTCGGGGAGACAATGAGCAGTTCTTC. Protein product: CASRRRGDNEQFF.

This clonotype has just a few counts. This sequence joins TRBV7-2 and TRBJ2-7, with TRBD1 matching 9 bases. CDR1 and CDR2 from the germline V gene are SGHTA and FQGNSA. The length of the CDR3 is 15 residues. J lost 7 bases, V lost 5 bases, and 12 bases had no gene match. For the CDR3, the DNA is TGTGCCAGCAGCCTAGGGCGGACAGGGGCGGTGGAGCAGTACTTC. Protein product: CASSLGRTGAVEQYF.

Points on this clonotype: A much larger clone differs from this one at a single base, so this may be a read error. The rearrangement links TRBV9 to TRBJ2-5, with D tentatively TRBD1 or TRBD2 (5 bases each). The CDR3 runs 16 residues. The V and J ends lost 3 bases and 11 bases respectively, with 26 bases between them. Germline lookup yields CDR1 SGDLS and CDR2 YYNGEE. The CDR3 region has the DNA TGTGCCAGCAGCGATCCAAGGGACCCTGGGGGAAATGAGCAGTACTTC. Translated, it gives CASSDPRDPGGNEQYF.